This T cell receptor (beta chain) is from a study of cytomegalovirus exposure and HLA in healthy donors. Across the whole study: Early released data comprised some 91 million unique TCRs from HLA-typed donors. General observations from the study: A cluster of highly shared sequence variants was likely a sequencing artifact.

On this clone: Its antigen is not known.

The PCR used 60 Vbeta and 13 Jbeta primers. Clones were read by immunoSEQ multiplex PCR, and TCRdb kept only the in-frame ones, dropping some. The sample lists 110,000 to 150,000 clones; 74% were seen once. The germline V and J ends were trimmed by 5 bases and 0 bases, with 13 bases remaining between them. The length of the CDR3 is 15 residues. CDR1 is SGHVS and CDR2 is FNYEAQ in the germline V gene. This sequence joins TRBV7-6 and TRBJ2-5; maybe TRBD2 (6 bases). The receptor's source is a man in his late teens or twenties in good health and CMV-seropositive. The sequencing sample was made of PBMCs. The CDR3 reads CASSQDREYQETQYF. The CDR3, as DNA: TGTGCCAGCAGCCAGGATCGGGAGTACCAAGAGACCCAGTACTTC. Full variable domain (outside the CDR3, taken from reference TRBV7-6 and TRBJ2-5): GAGVSQSPRYKVTKRGQDVALRCDPISGHVSLYWYRQALGQGPEFLTYFNYEAQQDKSGLPNDRFSAERPEGSISTLTIQRTEQRDSAMYRCASSQDREYQETQYFGPGTRLLVL.